Each of the 22 T cell receptor beta chains below was sequenced from the same sample in a study of blood T cell repertoires in COVID-19. Generated by immunoSEQ multiplex PCR, the TCRdb table keeps only in-frame clones and is missing some. The table records around 120,000 clones, roughly 91% of them present only once. Sequencing was carried out using peripheral blood. These receptors were collected from a human donor in a cohort sampled during active COVID-19.

The V call is TRBV12-3 or TRBV12-4, the J call TRBJ1-2; D remains unclear. V lost 6 bases to trimming and J lost 4 bases, with 3 bases between them. This CDR3 spans 10 amino acids. The CDR3 loop reads CASSRYGYTF. The CDR3 region has the DNA TGTGCCAGCAGCCGCTATGGCTACACCTTC.

The chain joins TRBV5-1 to TRBJ2-3, with 9 positions matching TRBD2. Germline values: CDR1 SGHRS, CDR2 YFSETQ. The CDR3 runs to 16 residues. The V and J ends lost 2 bases and 0 bases, in that order; junction bases with no gene match: 4. The CDR3 sequence: CASSFPGLASTDTQYF. DNA for the CDR3: TGCGCCAGCAGCTTTCCGGGACTAGCTAGCACAGATACGCAGTATTTT.

V gene TRBV5-6 combines with J gene TRBJ2-7; 8 bases are shared with TRBD2. Per germline, CDR1 SGHDT and CDR2 YYEEEE. Trimming took 4 bases from V and 1 from J; bases not matched to a gene: 13. There are 17 residues in the CDR3. Here the CDR3 reads CASSPRASGLRSYEQYF. CDR3 nucleotide sequence: TGTGCCAGCAGCCCCCGGGCTAGCGGGCTGAGATCCTACGAGCAGTACTTC.

This rearrangement joins TRBV5-1 to TRBJ1-5; D is perhaps TRBD1 (5 bases). Per germline, CDR1 SGHRS and CDR2 YFSETQ. The CDR3 loop spans 15 amino acids. V dropped 1 base and J dropped 4 bases, with 12 bases sitting between them. CDR3: CASSLRGAVNQPQHF. CDR3 sequence (DNA): TGCGCCAGCAGCTTGAGGGGCGCCGTTAATCAGCCCCAGCATTTT.

The CDR3 here is CASSPLTGTSSTDTQYF. In DNA, the CDR3 is TGTGCCAGCTCACCACTGACAGGGACCTCTAGCACAGATACGCAGTATTTT. The chain joins TRBV18 to TRBJ2-3; the match to TRBD1 covers 7 bases. The CDR3 spans 17 residues. CDR1 KGHSH and CDR2 LQKENI come from the germline V gene. V was pared by 1 base and J by 0 bases, with 7 bases of the junction left unmatched.

The CDR3 nucleotides read TGTGCCAGCAGACGGGGGAACACAGATACGCAGTATTTT. Translation gives CASRRGNTDTQYF. The V and J genes are TRBV12-3 or TRBV12-4 and TRBJ2-3; tentative D call: TRBD2 (6 bases). This CDR3 spans 13 amino acids. The V and J ends lost 6 bases and 2 bases respectively, with 9 bases between them.

The rearrangement uses TRBV19 and TRBJ2-1, with 8 bases aligning to TRBD2. V lost 3 bases and J lost 8; bases outside the gene matches: 24. The CDR3 covers 20 residues. Per the germline V gene, CDR1 is LNHDA and CDR2 is SQIVND (reference sequence). The CDR3 sequence: CASSMWGLNFPGTSVHEQFF. The CDR3 nucleotides are TGTGCCAGTAGTATGTGGGGACTTAACTTCCCCGGGACTAGTGTCCATGAGCAGTTCTTC.

This chain joins TRBV12-3 or TRBV12-4 and TRBJ2-2; D gene uncertain. The length of the CDR3 is 13 residues. V gave up 6 bases and J gave up 7 bases, with 12 bases separating them. The CDR3 sequence: CASSPGVSGELFF. Written as DNA, the CDR3 is TGTGCCAGCAGCCCCGGTGTTAGCGGGGAGCTGTTTTTT.

This chain joins TRBV21-1 and TRBJ1-5. TRBV21-1 is an annotated pseudogene. The CDR3 is made up of 20 amino acids. Written as DNA, the CDR3 is TGTGCCAGCAGCAAACGGCTGGTGCACCCCTCGGGGTATAGCAATCAGCCCCAGCATTTT. Protein: CASSKRLVHPSGYSNQPQHF.

This rearrangement joins TRBV7-9 to TRBJ2-3; 8 bases are a match to TRBD1. This CDR3 region has 15 residues. V shed 5 bases and J 1 base; nucleotides not matched to a gene: 5. Germline V CDR1 and CDR2: SEHNR, FQNEAQ (reference sequence). The CDR3 DNA is TGTGCCAGCAGCCAGGACAGGGAGGGCACAGATACGCAGTATTTT. This encodes CASSQDREGTDTQYF.

The sample holds one count of this clone. The CDR3 loop reads CASSERTGDGANVLTF. The CDR3 bases are TGTGCCAGCAGCGAGAGGACAGGGGACGGGGCCAACGTCCTGACTTTC. The J gene is TRBJ2-6, the V gene TRBV9; 9 bases map to TRBD1. V shed 3 bases, J shed 4 bases, and the junction held 5 bases outside the gene matches. CDR3 length equals 16 residues. Germline V gives CDR1 SGDLS, CDR2 YYNGEE.

This rearrangement joins TRBV19 to TRBJ2-7; 9 bases are shared with TRBD1. The J segment lost 2 bases and the V segment lost 4 bases, leaving 9 bases of the junction unmatched. CDR1 and CDR2 from the germline V gene are LNHDA and SQIVND (reference sequence). This CDR3 spans 16 amino acids. DNA of the CDR3: TGTGCCAGTAGTACCCTGAAGGGACAGGGACCCTACGAGCAGTACTTC. Translated: CASSTLKGQGPYEQYF.

The chain has TRBV28 and TRBJ2-7; 10 bases agree with TRBD1. The CDR3 sequence is 15 residues long. The V segment lost 10 bases and the J segment 5 bases; nucleotides outside the gene matches: 14. Germline assignment: CDR1 MDHEN and CDR2 SYDVKM. CDR3 residues: CATKNGQGEFDEQYF. The CDR3 coding sequence is TGTGCCACCAAAAACGGACAGGGGGAATTCGACGAGCAGTACTTC.

V gene TRBV28 combines with J gene TRBJ1-2; TRBD1 matches at 8 bases. J lost 6 bases, V lost 6 bases, and 12 bases had no gene match. The CDR3 covers 15 residues. In germline, CDR1 is MDHEN, CDR2 SYDVKM. CDR3 in amino acids: CASSLHQGAINGYTF. Written as DNA, the CDR3 is TGTGCCAGCAGCCTTCATCAGGGGGCTATAAATGGCTACACCTTC.

The gene calls are TRBV5-6 and TRBJ2-1; 10 bases are shared with TRBD1. Germline V gene data show CDR1 as SGHDT and CDR2 as YYEEEE. The J segment lost 6 bases and the V segment lost 4 bases, leaving 7 bases of the junction unmatched. CDR3 size: 15 residues. The CDR3 sequence is CASSIPGQGGNEQFF. CDR3 nucleotide sequence: TGTGCCAGCAGCATTCCCGGACAGGGGGGCAATGAGCAGTTCTTC.

The chain uses TRBV11-3 and TRBJ2-7; 7 bases are a match to TRBD2. The CDR3 totals 14 residues. V gave up 1 base and J gave up 6 bases; unmatched junction bases: 6. Germline-derived CDR1 and CDR2 are SGHNT and YENEEA. CDR3 sequence: CASSLGYSGGEQYF. CDR3 in DNA: TGTGCCAGCAGCTTAGGCTACTCGGGAGGCGAGCAGTACTTC.

The chain employs TRBV4-1 and TRBJ2-7, with D maybe TRBD2 (5 bases). V dropped 1 base and J dropped 2 bases, with 12 bases sitting between them. Germline CDR1 is MGHRA and CDR2 is YSYEKL. The CDR3 contains 15 residues. CDR3 amino acids: CASSQVGSAAYEQYF. CDR3 DNA: TGCGCCAGCAGCCAAGTCGGTAGCGCGGCCTACGAGCAGTACTTC.

J is TRBJ2-7 and V is TRBV5-1; the D gene is possibly TRBD2 (5 bases). The length of the CDR3 is 14 residues. The V end was cut by 0 bases, the J end by 3 bases, with 10 bases between. Germline lookup yields CDR1 SGHRS and CDR2 YFSETQ. The CDR3 DNA reads as TGCGCCAGCAGCTTGGAAAATCGGGGCTACGAGCAGTACTTC. It translates to CASSLENRGYEQYF.

In its sample, this clone was seen once. The V and J genes are TRBV29-1 and TRBJ2-7, with 9 bases identical to TRBD1. Germline CDR1 and CDR2: SQVTM and ANQGSEA. The CDR3 has 12 residues. J lost 5 bases, V lost 7 bases, and 6 bases had no gene match. The CDR3 sequence is CSAGQGIDEQYF. CDR3 nucleotides: TGCAGCGCCGGACAGGGGATAGACGAGCAGTACTTC.

The rearrangement joins TRBV10-3 to TRBJ1-1; no clear D gene. Germline V gives CDR1 ENHRY, CDR2 SYGVKD. The CDR3 loop spans 13 amino acids. V shed 3 bases and J shed 1 base, with 6 bases lying between them. The CDR3 loop is CAISDLRNTEAFF. The CDR3 DNA is TGTGCCATCAGTGACCTTAGGAACACTGAAGCTTTCTTT.

The chain joins TRBV5-5 to TRBJ2-2; 7 bases line up with TRBD1. Germline values: CDR1 SGHKS, CDR2 YYEKEE (reference sequence). The V segment lost 4 bases and the J segment 0 bases; nucleotides outside the gene matches: 3. This CDR3 has 15 amino acids. The CDR3 DNA follows: TGTGCCAGCAGCCCTGGGACAGCGAACACCGGGGAGCTGTTTTTT. Its translation is CASSPGTANTGELFF.

The chain employs TRBV5-4 and TRBJ2-7; D is ambiguous. V lost 4 bases and J lost 0, with 11 bases in between. CDR1 and CDR2 from the germline V gene are SGHNT and YYREEE (reference sequence). The CDR3 is 14 amino acids. CDR3 in amino acids: CASSPDTVSYEQYF. For the CDR3, the DNA is TGTGCCAGCAGCCCAGACACGGTCTCCTACGAGCAGTACTTC.